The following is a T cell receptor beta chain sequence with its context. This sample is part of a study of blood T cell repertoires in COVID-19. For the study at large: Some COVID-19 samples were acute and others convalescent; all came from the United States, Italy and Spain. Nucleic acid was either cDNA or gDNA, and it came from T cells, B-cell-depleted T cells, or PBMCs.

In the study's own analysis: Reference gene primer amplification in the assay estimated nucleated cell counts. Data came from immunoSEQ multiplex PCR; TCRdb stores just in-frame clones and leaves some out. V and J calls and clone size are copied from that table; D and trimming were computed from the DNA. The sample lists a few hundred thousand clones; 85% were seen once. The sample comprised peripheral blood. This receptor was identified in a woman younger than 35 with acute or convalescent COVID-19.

CDR3 nucleotides: TGTGCCAGCAGGGTACAGGGGATGAACACTGAAGCTTTCTTT. It specifies CASRVQGMNTEAFF. The chain links TRBV28 to TRBJ1-1; 7 bases line up with TRBD1. The length of the CDR3 is 14 residues. V shed 6 bases, J shed 0 bases, and the junction held 4 bases outside the gene matches. Germline V gene lookup returns CDR1 MDHEN and CDR2 SYDVKM.